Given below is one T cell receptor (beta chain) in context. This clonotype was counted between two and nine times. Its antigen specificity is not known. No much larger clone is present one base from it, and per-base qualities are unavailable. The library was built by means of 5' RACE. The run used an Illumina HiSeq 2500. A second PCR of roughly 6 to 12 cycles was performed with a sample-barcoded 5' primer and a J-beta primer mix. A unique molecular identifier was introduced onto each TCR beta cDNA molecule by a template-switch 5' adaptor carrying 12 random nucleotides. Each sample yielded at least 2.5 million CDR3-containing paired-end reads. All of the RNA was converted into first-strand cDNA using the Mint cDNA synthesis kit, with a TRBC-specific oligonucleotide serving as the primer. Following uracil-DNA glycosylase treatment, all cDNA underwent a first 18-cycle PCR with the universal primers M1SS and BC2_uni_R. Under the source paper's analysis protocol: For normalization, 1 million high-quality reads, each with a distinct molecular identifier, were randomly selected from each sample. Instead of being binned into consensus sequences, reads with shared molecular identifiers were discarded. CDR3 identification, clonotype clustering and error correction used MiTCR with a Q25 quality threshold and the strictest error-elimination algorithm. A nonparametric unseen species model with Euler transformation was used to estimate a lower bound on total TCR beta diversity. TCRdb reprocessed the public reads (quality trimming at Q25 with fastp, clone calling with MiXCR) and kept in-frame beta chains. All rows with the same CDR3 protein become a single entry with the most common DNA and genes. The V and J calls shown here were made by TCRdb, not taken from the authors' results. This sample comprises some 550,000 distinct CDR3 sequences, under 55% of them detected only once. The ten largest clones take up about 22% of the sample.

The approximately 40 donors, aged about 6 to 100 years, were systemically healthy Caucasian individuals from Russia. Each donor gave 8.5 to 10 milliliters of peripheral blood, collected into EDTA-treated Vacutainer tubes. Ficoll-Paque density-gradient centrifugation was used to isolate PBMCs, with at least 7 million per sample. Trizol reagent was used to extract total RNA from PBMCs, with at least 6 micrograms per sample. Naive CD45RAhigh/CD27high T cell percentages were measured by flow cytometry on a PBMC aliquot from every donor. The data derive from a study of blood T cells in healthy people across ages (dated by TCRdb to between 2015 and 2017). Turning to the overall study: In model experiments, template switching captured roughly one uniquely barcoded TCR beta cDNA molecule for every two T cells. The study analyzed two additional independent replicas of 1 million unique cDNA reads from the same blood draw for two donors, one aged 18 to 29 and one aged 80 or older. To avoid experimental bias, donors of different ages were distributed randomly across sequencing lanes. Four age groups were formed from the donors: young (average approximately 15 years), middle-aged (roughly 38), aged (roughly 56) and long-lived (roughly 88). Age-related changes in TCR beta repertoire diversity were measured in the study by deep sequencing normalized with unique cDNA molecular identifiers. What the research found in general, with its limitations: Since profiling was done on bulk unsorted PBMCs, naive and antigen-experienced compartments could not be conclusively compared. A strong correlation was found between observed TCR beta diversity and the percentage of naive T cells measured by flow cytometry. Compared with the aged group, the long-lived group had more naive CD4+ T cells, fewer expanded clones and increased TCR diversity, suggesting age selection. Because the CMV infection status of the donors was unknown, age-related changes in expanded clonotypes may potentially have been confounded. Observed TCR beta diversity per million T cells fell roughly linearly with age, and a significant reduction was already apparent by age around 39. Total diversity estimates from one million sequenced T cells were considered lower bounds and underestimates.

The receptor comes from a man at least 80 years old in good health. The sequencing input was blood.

The encoded CDR3 is CASSYSSRGGSPNEKLFF. The DNA sequence is as follows: TGTGCCAGCAGTTACTCTTCGCGGGGCGGGAGTCCTAATGAAAAACTGTTTTTT. Recombination connected TRBV6-5 to TRBJ1-4; TRBD1 is perhaps the D gene, given 5 matching bases. From the germline V gene, CDR1 is MNHEY and CDR2 is SVGAGI. The CDR3 holds 18 amino acids from the cysteine to the phenylalanine. Only the CDR3 DNA is retained, 54 bases long and in frame from the first base. V is shortened by 0 bases, J by 3 bases, and the region joining them spans 17 bases.